A selection of T cell receptor beta chains follows, all from one sample in a study of control samples from healthy donors and cancer patients. Data came from immunoSEQ multiplex PCR; TCRdb stores just in-frame clones and leaves some out. This table holds around 92,000 clones, roughly four fifths found once. Source material: blood. These receptors were taken from a man between 60 and 70 years old in good health. Each CDR3 is given with its conserved first and last residue. The order of the fields is J gene, D gene, V gene, clone size, CDR3 DNA, CDR3 protein. A D gene is named only where the DNA matches it firmly. The size of a clone is reported for some rows only, either as once, few or many, or as a class for expanded clones.

TRBJ1-4 TRBD1 TRBV2 - TGTGCCAGCGGACAGGTTAATGAAAAACTGTTTTTT CASGQVNEKLFF
TRBJ1-1 - TRBV19 - TGTGCCAGTACCCACAGAACTTTTTCTCCCGGGAACACTGAAGCTTTCTTT CASTHRTFSPGNTEAFF
TRBJ2-5 TRBD2 TRBV5-1 - TGCGCCAGCAGCCCTAGCGGGGCAGCTAAAGAGACCCAGTACTTC CASSPSGAAKETQYF
TRBJ2-7 - TRBV11-2 - TGTGCCAGCAGCTTAGAACGAGGGGGCTACGAGCAGTACTTC CASSLERGGYEQYF
TRBJ2-7 - TRBV29-1 - TGCAGCGTTGAAGTCGGAAACTACGAGCAGTACTTC CSVEVGNYEQYF
TRBJ2-2 - TRBV5-4 - TGTGCCAGCAGTTCCCAGACACAGGGAAACACCGGGGAGCTGTTTTTT CASSSQTQGNTGELFF
TRBJ1-1 - TRBV5-1 few TGCGCCAGCAGCTTCGGCCGGACTGAGATGAACACTGAAGCTTTCTTT CASSFGRTEMNTEAFF
TRBJ2-7 - TRBV6-5 - TGTGCCGCAGGTTGGTGGGGCGACTCCTACGAGCAGTACTTC CAAGWWGDSYEQYF
TRBJ1-2 - TRBV7-9 - TGTGCCAGCAGCCCGATCACAGATAACTATGGCTACACCTTC CASSPITDNYGYTF
TRBJ2-5 TRBD1 TRBV5-1 once TGCGCCAGCAGCTTATCCACAGGGGGGCAAGAGACCCAGTACTTC CASSLSTGGQETQYF
TRBJ2-2 - TRBV7-8 - TGTGCCAGCAGCGAGACAGGACCTCCGAACACCGGGGAGCTGTTTTTT CASSETGPPNTGELFF
TRBJ1-5 - TRBV5-1 - TGCGCCAGCAGCTTGGGTCAGGGTAGCAATCAGCCCCAGCATTTT CASSLGQGSNQPQHF
TRBJ1-1 - TRBV11-2 - TGTGCCAGCAGCCCTTCGGGCAGAGTGAACACTGAAGCTTTCTTT CASSPSGRVNTEAFF
TRBJ1-2 - TRBV29-1 - TGCAGCGCTGGCGACAGATCCAACTATGGCTACACCTTC CSAGDRSNYGYTF
TRBJ2-7 TRBD2 TRBV5-1 - TGCGCCAGCAGCTTGTTACTATTTCAAGGCGGGAGAAAGTATTACGAGCAGTACTTC CASSLLLFQGGRKYYEQYF
TRBJ2-7 - TRBV28 - TGTGCCAGCAGGCCCCGGGACGTGATTTTCCCCAGCTACGAGCAGTACTTC CASRPRDVIFPSYEQYF
TRBJ1-2 - TRBV28 - TGTGCCAGCAGTTTAGATGGGGGCAAGGTCGGTGGCTACACCTTC CASSLDGGKVGGYTF
TRBJ2-1 - TRBV5-1 - TGCGCCAGCAGCGCCCTCCGAGGCTCCTACAATGAGCAGTTCTTC CASSALRGSYNEQFF
TRBJ1-3 TRBD1 TRBV6-5 - TGTGCCAGCAGTTACGACCGGACAGGGTCTGGAAACACCATATATTTT CASSYDRTGSGNTIYF